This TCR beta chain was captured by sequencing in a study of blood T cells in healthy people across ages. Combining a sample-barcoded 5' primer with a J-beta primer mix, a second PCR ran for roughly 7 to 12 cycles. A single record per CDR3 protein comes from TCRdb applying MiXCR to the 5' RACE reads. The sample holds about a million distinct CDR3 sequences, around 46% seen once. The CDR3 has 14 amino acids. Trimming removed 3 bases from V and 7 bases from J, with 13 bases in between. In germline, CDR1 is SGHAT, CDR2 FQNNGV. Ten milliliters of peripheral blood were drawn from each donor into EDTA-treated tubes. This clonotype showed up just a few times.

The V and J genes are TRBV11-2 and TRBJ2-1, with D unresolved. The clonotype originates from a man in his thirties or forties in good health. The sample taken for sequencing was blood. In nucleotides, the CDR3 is TGTGCCAGCAGCTTCGGGCTTCTGGTTAATGAGCAGTTCTTC. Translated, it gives CASSFGLLVNEQFF.